Below, 17 T cell receptor beta chains from the same sample are listed, as sequenced in a study of T cell responses to AZD1222 COVID-19 vaccine. Some clones are missing from TCRdb's copy, which holds only in-frame ones; the method was immunoSEQ multiplex PCR. In the table there are nearly 95,000 clones, 85% to 90% of which are singletons. The sequencing here drew on peripheral blood, taken 28 days after the second AZD1222 dose. The receptors derive from an adult who received the AZD1222 COVID-19 vaccine.

The table lists this clone with a count of one. The chain carries TRBV19 and TRBJ1-5; 10 bases line up with TRBD1. The CDR3 length is 16 residues. Germline CDR1 is LNHDA and CDR2 is SQIVND (reference sequence). V shed 5 bases and J 1 base; nucleotides not matched to a gene: 5. The CDR3 reads CASSWRTGGSNQPQHF. The CDR3 nucleotides read TGTGCCAGTAGTTGGAGGACAGGGGGGAGCAATCAGCCCCAGCATTTT. The variable domain in full, with the rest retrieved from reference TRBV19 and TRBJ1-5, is DGGITQSPKYLFRKEGQNVTLSCEQNLNHDAMYWYRQDPGQGLRLIYYSQIVNDFQKGDIAEGYSVSREKKESFPLTVTSAQKNPTAFYLCASSWRTGGSNQPQHFGDGTRLSIL.

In the case of this clone: An end of the junction differs from the germline gene, which may be a read error. This chain joins TRBV15 and TRBJ2-5; 9 bases align to TRBD2. This CDR3 has 13 amino acids. Germline V gives CDR1 LNHNV, CDR2 YYDKDF (reference sequence). CDR3 protein: CATSRDIKGLAHF. The CDR3 DNA sequence: TGTGCCACCAGCAGAGATATAAAGGGACTAGCACACTTC.

The chain couples TRBV7-9 to TRBJ1-2; 8 bases are shared with TRBD1. Germline lookup yields CDR1 SEHNR and CDR2 FQNEAQ (reference sequence). The CDR3 has 14 amino acids. Losses at the gene ends were 5 bases for V and 6 bases for J; bases not matched to a gene: 8. The CDR3 DNA reads as TGTGCCAGCAGCCGGGAGGACAGGGTAAATGGCTACACCTTC. It specifies CASSREDRVNGYTF.

The sample holds one count of this clone. The chain combines TRBV4-2 with TRBJ1-4; no firm D call. Germline V gene sequence: CDR1 LGHNA, CDR2 YNFKEQ. This CDR3 spans 15 amino acids. Trimming left V 6 bases short and J 0 bases short, with 11 bases between. The CDR3 here is CASRDLSSTNEKLFF. As DNA, the CDR3 is TGTGCCAGCAGGGACCTAAGCTCAACTAATGAAAAACTGTTTTTT.

The chain combines TRBV20-1 with TRBJ2-5, with D possibly matching TRBD1 (5 bases). V was shortened by 5 bases and J by 7 bases, with 11 bases between the two germline ends. The CDR3 totals 11 residues. Germline values: CDR1 DFQATT, CDR2 SNEGSKA (reference sequence). The chain's CDR3 is CSALSDRTQYF. CDR3 nucleotides: TGCAGTGCTCTCTCAGACAGGACCCAGTACTTC.

The chain uses TRBV24-1 and TRBJ2-5; maybe TRBD2 (5 bases). Per germline, CDR1 KGHDR and CDR2 SFDVKD. This CDR3 contains 12 residues. With 5 bases removed from V and 2 bases from J, the gap between germline ends came to 5 bases. The CDR3, as DNA: TGTGCCACCAGTGCGGGACAAGAGACCCAGTACTTC. Amino acids: CATSAGQETQYF.

The chain couples TRBV2 to TRBJ1-2; D is unclear. The CDR3 spans 14 residues. Deletions cut 7 bases from V and 5 bases from J, with 17 bases between. Germline-derived CDR1 and CDR2 are SNHLY and FYNNEI. CDR3 sequence: CASTMIKEGYGYTF. In nucleotides, the CDR3 is TGTGCCAGCACTATGATAAAAGAAGGGTATGGCTACACCTTC. The entire variable domain, with the rest obtained from reference TRBV2 and TRBJ1-2, is as follows: EPEVTQTPSHQVTQMGQEVILRCVPISNHLYFYWYRQILGQKVEFLVSFYNNEISEKSEIFDDQFSVERPDGSNFTLKIRSTKLEDSAMYFCASTMIKEGYGYTFGSGTRLTVV.

CDR3 in amino acids: CASSLVAGDGLQPQHF. For the CDR3, the DNA is TGTGCCAGCAGCTTAGTCGCTGGGGACGGGCTTCAGCCCCAGCATTTT. The rearrangement uses TRBV7-6 and TRBJ1-5; weak D call: TRBD1 (5 bases). The CDR3 sequence is 16 residues long. Germline CDR1 is SGHVS and CDR2 is FNYEAQ. The ends were cut back, 1 base at V and 6 bases at J, with 16 bases in the middle.

This clone was observed a handful of times. J is TRBJ2-3 and V is TRBV27, with D possibly matching TRBD1 (5 bases). The germline V gene has CDR1 MNHEY and CDR2 SMNVEV (reference sequence). V lost 4 bases and J 6 bases, leaving 17 bases between the germline ends. The CDR3 is 15 amino acids. Here the CDR3 DNA reads TGTGCCAGCAGTTCTACGCCGGACACCGCCGATACGCAGTATTTT. It yields the protein CASSSTPDTADTQYF.

The chain couples TRBV7-9 to TRBJ2-3, with D possibly TRBD1 on 6 matching bases. Germline V gene data show CDR1 as SEHNR and CDR2 as FQNEAQ (reference sequence). The CDR3 extends over 15 amino acids. V shed 5 bases and J shed 4 bases, with 16 bases lying between them. CDR3 in DNA: TGTGCCAGCAGCCTAGGGGGTACGATTGCAGATACGCAGTATTTT. It yields the protein CASSLGGTIADTQYF.

The V gene is TRBV6-2 or TRBV6-3, the J gene TRBJ1-1, with D maybe TRBD1 (5 bases). Germline-derived CDR1 and CDR2 are MNHEY and SVGEGT. The CDR3 totals 20 residues. Deletions cut 3 bases from V and 0 bases from J, with 26 bases between. The CDR3 sequence is CASSYFIGGRAPLLNTEAFF. Written as DNA, the CDR3 is TGTGCCAGCAGTTATTTTATAGGTGGCAGGGCCCCTCTTTTGAACACTGAAGCTTTCTTT.

The chain recombines TRBV15 with TRBJ2-1, with TRBD2 matching 10 bases. Losses at the gene ends were 1 base for V and 2 bases for J; bases not matched to a gene: 5. Germline values: CDR1 LNHNV, CDR2 YYDKDF (reference sequence). This CDR3 spans 17 amino acids. The CDR3 is CATSRASGTSAYNEQFF. The CDR3 DNA sequence: TGTGCCACCAGCAGAGCCTCCGGGACTAGCGCCTACAATGAGCAGTTCTTC.

V usage is TRBV19 and J usage is TRBJ1-2; TRBD1 agrees at 9 bases. CDR1 and CDR2 (germline): LNHDA, SQIVND (reference sequence). V dropped 6 bases and J dropped 0; count of bases not matched to a gene: 5. The CDR3 has 15 residues. This chain's CDR3 is CASSRGTGSNYGYTF. The CDR3 DNA follows: TGTGCCAGTAGCCGCGGGACAGGGTCTAACTATGGCTACACCTTC.

The V call is TRBV11-3, the J call TRBJ2-7; 10 positions match TRBD2. The CDR3 has 15 amino acids. CDR1 is SGHNT, CDR2 YENEEA, per germline. V lost 1 base to trimming and J lost 5 bases; unmatched junction nucleotides: 5. CDR3 sequence reads: CASSLGAGGPDEQYF. For the CDR3, the DNA is TGTGCCAGCAGCTTAGGAGCGGGAGGGCCAGACGAGCAGTACTTC.

The chain links TRBV5-1 to TRBJ1-5, with D maybe TRBD1 (5 bases). The CDR3 extends over 13 amino acids. V dropped 7 bases and J dropped 6 bases, with 14 bases sitting between them. Germline V gene sequence: CDR1 SGHRS, CDR2 YFSETQ. CDR3 region: CASRRDFAQPQHF. CDR3 sequence (DNA): TGCGCCAGCCGCAGGGATTTTGCTCAGCCCCAGCATTTT.

The J gene is TRBJ1-1, the V gene TRBV5-5; D possibly corresponds to TRBD1 (6 bases). Germline CDR1 reads SGHKS; CDR2 reads YYEKEE (reference sequence). V was pared by 2 bases and J by 10 bases, with 15 bases between. CDR3 length equals 13 residues. The CDR3 is CASSFISGEGAFF. CDR3 sequence (DNA): TGTGCCAGCAGCTTCATTTCAGGGGAGGGAGCTTTCTTT. The whole variable domain, remainder taken from reference TRBV5-5 and TRBJ1-1, is DAGVTQSPTHLIKTRGQQVTLRCSPISGHKSVSWYQQVLGQGPQFIFQYYEKEERGRGNFPDRFSARQFPNYSSELNVNALLLGDSALYLCASSFISGEGAFFGQGTRLTVV.

The DNA of the CDR3 is TGTGCCAGCAGCCTAGGCCGGGGACAGGGGGCGAGGGAGCAGTACTTC. Its translation is CASSLGRGQGAREQYF. The chain joins TRBV11-2 to TRBJ2-7; TRBD1 aligns across 12 bases. Losses at the gene ends were 5 bases for V and 7 bases for J; bases not matched to a gene: 12. Germline lookup yields CDR1 SGHAT and CDR2 FQNNGV. The CDR3 loop spans 16 amino acids.